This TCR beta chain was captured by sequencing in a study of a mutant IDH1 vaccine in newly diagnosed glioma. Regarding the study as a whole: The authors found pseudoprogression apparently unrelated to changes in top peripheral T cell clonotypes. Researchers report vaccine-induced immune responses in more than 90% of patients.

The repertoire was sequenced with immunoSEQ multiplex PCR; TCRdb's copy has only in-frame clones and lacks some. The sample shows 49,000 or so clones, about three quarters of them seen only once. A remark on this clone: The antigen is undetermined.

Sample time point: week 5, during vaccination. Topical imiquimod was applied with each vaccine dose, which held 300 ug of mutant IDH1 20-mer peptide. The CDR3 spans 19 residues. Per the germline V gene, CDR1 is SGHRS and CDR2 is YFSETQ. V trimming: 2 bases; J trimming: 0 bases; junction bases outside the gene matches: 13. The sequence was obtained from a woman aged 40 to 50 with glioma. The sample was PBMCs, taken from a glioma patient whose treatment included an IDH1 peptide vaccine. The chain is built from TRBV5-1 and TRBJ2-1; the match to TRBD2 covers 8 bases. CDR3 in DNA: TGCGCCAGCAGCTTCGGACGGGGGGGCCTCGGACTCTCCTACAATGAGCAGTTCTTC. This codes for CASSFGRGGLGLSYNEQFF.